The next 26 T cell receptor beta chains were all read from a single sample in a study of tumor-infiltrating lymphocytes in primary liver carcinoma. Joint extraction of RNA and DNA used about 17-33 mg of bulk tissue that was unsorted. Researchers generated TCR beta cDNA from 500 ng of total RNA, relying on a constant-region primer. Researchers made the TCR beta libraries by running three nested multiplex PCR rounds with slightly modified ARM-PCR. TRBV1-TRBV30 forward primers paired with a C-beta reverse primer were used in the first two PCR rounds, which ran approximately 10 cycles each. From the multiplex PCR reads, TCRdb called clonotypes with MiXCR, one entry per CDR3 protein. The data hold 100,000 to 150,000 distinct CDR3 sequences, with 55% to 75% observed a single time. Input material: liver tumor tissue from sampling region 3. Subset noted: tumor region T3, left-lateral pole. The receptors come from a woman aged 55-70 years with primary liver carcinoma and hepatitis B virus infection.

To note about this clonotype: One junction end does not reproduce the germline sequence, and a read error may be involved. The chain joins TRBV6-5 to TRBJ2-1, with a possible D match to TRBD2 (5 bases). CDR3 size: 16 residues. Germline CDR1 is MNHEY and CDR2 is SVGAGI. CDR3 in amino acids: CVSSYFPAESYNKQFF. The CDR3, as DNA: TGTGTCAGCAGTTACTTTCCAGCGGAGTCCTACAATAAGCAGTTCTTC.

Ten or more counts support this clonotype. The chain is built from TRBV6-1 and TRBJ2-5; TRBD2 aligns across 7 bases. The CDR3 length is 15 residues. Trimming at V came to 6 bases and at J to 2 bases, leaving 9 bases not matched to a gene. The V gene's germline CDR1 is MNHNS and CDR2 SASEGT. CDR3 region: CASSVQAGSQETQYF. In DNA, the CDR3 is TGTGCCAGCAGCGTTCAAGCGGGGTCACAAGAGACCCAGTACTTC.

For this clonotype: This CDR3 is missing its conserved last phenylalanine or tryptophan, likely due to a read error. J is TRBJ2-1 and V is TRBV5-1, with a weak D call TRBD1 (5 bases). Germline assignment: CDR1 SGHRS and CDR2 YFSETQ. The V and J ends lost 0 bases and 4 bases respectively, with 8 bases between them. The CDR3 totals 14 residues. The CDR3 loop is CASSLVSGYNEQFS. For the CDR3, the DNA is TGCGCCAGCAGCTTGGTTTCAGGGTACAATGAGCAGTTCTCC.

V is TRBV11-2 and J is TRBJ2-3; D is perhaps TRBD2 (5 bases). V shed 1 base and J shed 0 bases, with 14 bases lying between them. Germline values: CDR1 SGHAT, CDR2 FQNNGV. This CDR3 is 17 amino acids long. For the CDR3, the DNA is TGTGCCAGCAGCTTAGTTACGGGGAGAAGGAGCACAGATACGCAGTATTTT. This gives the protein CASSLVTGRRSTDTQYF.

In regard to this clonotype: A single base separates this from a much larger clone, so it may be a read error. The missing conserved phenylalanine or tryptophan at the end of this CDR3 makes a read error likely. This sequence joins TRBV9 and TRBJ1-1; D is possibly TRBD1 (6 bases). CDR3 length: 14 amino acids. Germline V gene sequence: CDR1 SGDLS, CDR2 YYNGEE. Trimming took 4 bases from V and 4 from J, leaving 14 bases between them. This chain's CDR3 is CASSTRDTRTEAFI. The DNA of the CDR3 is TGTGCCAGCAGCACCCGGGACACTCGCACTGAAGCTTTCATT.

This clonotype was found many times. This chain joins TRBV6-5 and TRBJ2-7; D is possibly TRBD1 or TRBD2 (5 bases each). The CDR3 length is 14 residues. V was trimmed by 0 bases and J by 6 bases, leaving 12 bases between them. The germline V gene has CDR1 MNHEY and CDR2 SVGAGI. DNA of the CDR3: TGTGCCAGCAGTTACTCGTCGGGGCGAGGCGAGCAGTACTTC. It yields the protein CASSYSSGRGEQYF.

This clonotype was recorded many times. The rearrangement joins TRBV4-1 to TRBJ1-2; 7 nucleotides match TRBD1. Germline V gene lookup returns CDR1 MGHRA and CDR2 YSYEKL. The CDR3 consists of 14 residues. The V and J ends lost 4 bases and 3 bases, in that order; junction bases with no gene match: 5. CDR3 in amino acids: CASSPTDRDYGYTF. The CDR3 DNA follows: TGCGCCAGCAGCCCAACTGACAGGGACTATGGCTACACCTTC.

As for this clonotype: The junction does not match germline at one end; this may be a read error. The chain recombines TRBV6-1 with TRBJ2-2; 8 bases are shared with TRBD1. Germline CDR1 MNHNS, CDR2 SASEGT. The CDR3 runs to 14 residues. The CDR3 loop reads CANTWTGSIGGLFF. CDR3 DNA sequence: TGTGCCAACACCTGGACAGGGTCGATCGGGGGGCTGTTTTTT.

To note about this clonotype: A read error is possible here, since a much larger clone lies one base away. J is TRBJ2-1 and V is TRBV19; D call uncertain. The germline V gene encodes CDR1 LNHDA and CDR2 SQIVND (reference sequence). Trimming stripped 2 bases from V and 4 bases from J, with 6 bases between. The CDR3 covers 13 residues. The CDR3 loop reads CASSIFDYNEQFF. DNA of the CDR3: TGTGCCAGTAGTATATTCGATTACAATGAGCAGTTCTTC.

Notes on this clonotype: This may come from a read error, since a much larger clone is one base off. V gene TRBV14 combines with J gene TRBJ2-1, with a tentative D call TRBD1 (6 bases). Germline CDR1 is SGHDN and CDR2 is FVKESK. The CDR3 has 15 amino acids. This CDR3 reads CASSRGGPPQNEQSF. CDR3 sequence (DNA): TGTGCCAGCAGCAGAGGGGGACCGCCGCAAAATGAGCAGTCCTTC.

The chain employs TRBV9 and TRBJ2-3; TRBD2 matches 8 bases. CDR3 length equals 18 residues. In germline, CDR1 is SGDLS, CDR2 YYNGEE. The trim removed 7 bases at V and 5 bases at J, leaving 21 bases unmatched. CDR3 region: CASGGGFEREFHGDTQYF. The DNA of the CDR3 is TGTGCCAGCGGCGGGGGATTCGAGCGGGAGTTCCATGGAGATACGCAGTATTTT.

The chain carries TRBV6-1 and TRBJ2-7, with a tentative D call TRBD2 (6 bases). This CDR3 has 15 amino acids. Germline V gene data show CDR1 as MNHNS and CDR2 as SASEGT. V was clipped by 1 base and J by 1 base, with 11 bases between them. The CDR3 region is CASSEDGGKSYEQYF. The CDR3 DNA follows: TGTGCCAGCAGTGAAGACGGCGGGAAGTCCTACGAGCAGTACTTC.

Remarks on this clonotype: The junction departs from the called germline gene at one end, perhaps through a read error. The rearrangement joins TRBV29-1 to TRBJ2-1; 7 nucleotides agree with TRBD1. CDR1 and CDR2 (germline): SQVTM, ANQGSEA. CDR3 length equals 16 residues. CDR3 in DNA: TGCAACGTTGAGGCGGGCAGGGGGAAGACCTACAATGAGCAGTTCTTC. It encodes CNVEAGRGKTYNEQFF.

Comment on this clonotype: The junction does not match germline at one end; this may be a read error. This chain's CDR3 is CASNLRDYNEQFF. As DNA, the CDR3 is TGTGCCAGCAACTTACGAGACTACAATGAGCAGTTCTTC. The chain links TRBV11-2 to TRBJ2-1; D gene unclear. This CDR3 spans 13 amino acids. Germline CDR1 SGHAT, CDR2 FQNNGV.

Notes on this clonotype: At one end the junction does not follow the germline gene, possibly because of a read error. The chain uses TRBV20-1 and TRBJ2-2; D unclear. Germline-derived CDR1 and CDR2 are DFQATT and SNEGSKA (reference sequence). The CDR3 is 14 amino acids. For the CDR3, the DNA is TGTAGTGCCTCCTTAGCCCCGGACACCGGGGAGCTGTTTTTT. Residues: CSASLAPDTGELFF.

Remarks on this clonotype: A read error may be the cause here, since a much bigger clone is one base away. The gene calls are TRBV12-3 or TRBV12-4 and TRBJ2-5; no definite D call. The CDR3 spans 12 residues. This CDR3 reads CANSSVRETQYF. The DNA of the CDR3 is TGTGCCAACAGTTCGGTCCGGGAGACCCAGTACTTC.

About this clonotype itself: A much larger clone lies a single base off, so this may be a read error. The chain carries TRBV5-1 and TRBJ1-1; D remains unclear. The CDR3 has 15 residues. Germline V lookup: CDR1 SGHRS, CDR2 YFSETQ. The CDR3 sequence is CASSHLGLERTEVFF. CDR3 in DNA: TGCGCCAGCAGCCACCTGGGCCTTGAGCGGACTGAAGTTTTCTTT.

About this clonotype itself: A much larger clone is a single base away; this may be a read error. The chain is built from TRBV12-3 or TRBV12-4 and TRBJ1-1, with D perhaps matching TRBD1 (5 bases). The length of the CDR3 is 14 residues. CDR3 residues: CASSLTVMNTETFF. In nucleotides, the CDR3 is TGTGCCAGCAGCCTGACAGTTATGAACACTGAAACTTTCTTT.

As for this clonotype: The CDR3 carries no conserved terminal phenylalanine or tryptophan, so it likely arises from a read error. This chain connects TRBV11-1 to TRBJ2-7, with 7 bases matching TRBD1. Germline V gives CDR1 SGHAT, CDR2 FQDESV (reference sequence). The CDR3 loop spans 12 amino acids. The CDR3 reads CVSSLQGYEQYL. As DNA, the CDR3 is TGTGTCAGCAGCCTACAGGGGTACGAGCAGTACTTG.

Many counts were recorded for this clonotype. This chain links TRBV12-3 or TRBV12-4 with TRBJ1-4; weak D call: TRBD1 (5 bases). V shed 4 bases and J shed 8 bases, with 23 bases lying between them. The CDR3 has 17 residues. In nucleotides, the CDR3 is TGTGCCAGCAGTTCTACCGGGACCGCTTATTATAACGAAAAACTGTTTTTT. Its translation: CASSSTGTAYYNEKLFF.

The chain couples TRBV28 to TRBJ1-5, with 7 bases fitting TRBD1. Germline values: CDR1 MDHEN, CDR2 SYDVKM. The CDR3 has 14 amino acids. As DNA, the CDR3 is TGTGCGGGTGCGGGACAGTATAGCAATCAGCCCCAGCATTTT. It translates to CAGAGQYSNQPQHF.

This chain joins TRBV5-1 and TRBJ2-3; D gene uncertain. CDR3 length: 13 amino acids. V dropped 4 bases and J dropped 9 bases, with 15 bases sitting between them. Germline V gene sequence: CDR1 SGHRS, CDR2 YFSETQ. The CDR3 DNA reads as TGCGCCAGCAGCCCCTTAGTCGTTGGAACGCAGTATTTT. Protein sequence: CASSPLVVGTQYF.

With respect to this clonotype: One end of the junction is discordant with germline, which a read error may explain. The chain uses TRBV11-2 and TRBJ1-1; perhaps TRBD1 as D (5 bases). Germline-derived CDR1 and CDR2 are SGHAT and FQNNGV. The CDR3 loop spans 15 amino acids. In nucleotides, the CDR3 is TGTGTCAGCGCCCTGGAGCCGGGGCCGAACACTGAAGCTTTCTTT. It codes for CVSALEPGPNTEAFF. The full variable domain, completed using reference TRBV11-2 and TRBJ1-1, is EAGVAQSPRYKIIEKRQSVAFWCNPISGHATLYWYQQILGQGPKLLIQFQNNGVVDDSQLPKDRFSAERLKGVDSTLKIQPAKLEDSAVYLCVSALEPGPNTEAFFGQGTRLTVV.

On this clonotype: An end of the junction does not agree with germline; a read error may underlie this. The chain combines TRBV7-9 with TRBJ1-2; TRBD1 matches at 9 bases. CDR3 length equals 16 residues. Germline V lookup: CDR1 SEHNR, CDR2 FQNEAQ (reference sequence). The CDR3 coding sequence is TGTGTCAGCAGCATAGGAAACAGGGGGCTTAGCTATGGCTACACCTTC. It is translated as CVSSIGNRGLSYGYTF.

With respect to this clonotype: At one boundary the junction diverges from the germline segment, which might be a read error. The chain joins TRBV12-3 or TRBV12-4 to TRBJ2-1; maybe TRBD2 (7 bases). The CDR3 runs to 21 residues. The chain's CDR3 is CASTKRGGVRTSPSSFNEQFF. The CDR3 nucleotides read TGCGCCAGCACCAAAAGAGGGGGGGTCAGGACTAGTCCGAGCTCCTTTAATGAGCAGTTCTTC.

With regard to this clonotype: A clone one base away is much larger, so this may be a read error. Written as DNA, the CDR3 is TGTGCCTCAGCCAGGAATCAGCCCCACCATTTT. This encodes CASARNQPHHF. The genes are TRBV12-3 or TRBV12-4 and TRBJ1-5; D is undetermined. CDR3 length: 11 amino acids.